The 26 T cell receptor beta chains below come from one sample, sequenced in a study of blood T cell repertoires in COVID-19 (dated by TCRdb to 2019 to 2021). Receptors were amplified or captured by the immunoSEQ multiplex PCR assay. What TCRdb holds here is the immuneACCESS table cut down to in-frame rearrangements. Part of the clones is not present; checked against another copy, under half of the missing clones reflect an unresolved V gene, and the others are unexplained. The sample table shows about 410,000 clones, and approximately 90% are seen once. The top ten clones comprise about 1.6% of the sample. The specimen sequenced was peripheral blood. The receptors were gathered from a woman aged 40 to 50 with COVID-19, enrolled during active disease.

This clone was observed a few times. The chain combines TRBV25-1 with TRBJ1-2; TRBD1 matches 7 bases. The germline V gene has CDR1 MGHDK and CDR2 SYGVNS. The CDR3 is 15 amino acids. The V gene end was trimmed by 0 bases and the J gene end by 7 bases; junction bases not matched to a gene: 8. The CDR3 here is CASSEYYYRGGGYTF. The CDR3 DNA reads as TGTGCCAGCAGTGAATACTATTACAGGGGAGGTGGCTACACCTTC.

The chain couples TRBV6-5 to TRBJ1-5, with D perhaps TRBD1 (6 bases). Trimming took 6 bases from V and 0 from J, leaving 12 bases between them. The CDR3 consists of 15 residues. CDR1 and CDR2 (germline): MNHEY, SVGAGI. In DNA, the CDR3 is TGTGCCAGCAGAATGGACAGTCTTAGCAATCAGCCCCAGCATTTT. It specifies CASRMDSLSNQPQHF.

The rearrangement links TRBV28 to TRBJ1-5; TRBD1 aligns across 7 bases. V trimming: 5 bases; J trimming: 4 bases; junction bases outside the gene matches: 17. Germline V gives CDR1 MDHEN, CDR2 SYDVKM. CDR3 length equals 18 residues. This CDR3 is CASSPPPGTALGNQPQHF. The CDR3 region has the DNA TGTGCCAGCAGTCCTCCTCCCGGGACAGCCCTTGGGAATCAGCCCCAGCATTTT.

The J gene is TRBJ1-6, the V gene TRBV7-2; 9 nucleotides line up with TRBD1. The V and J ends lost 5 bases and 6 bases, in that order; junction bases with no gene match: 11. This CDR3 is built from 17 residues. From germline, CDR1 is SGHTA and CDR2 FQGNSA. CDR3 DNA sequence: TGTGCCAGCAGCCTCACAGGGGGCTGGGGCAGTAATTCACCCCTCCACTTT. Translated, it gives CASSLTGGWGSNSPLHF.

This clone was recorded only once. The gene calls are TRBV15 and TRBJ1-5; TRBD1 aligns across 7 bases. The CDR3 is made up of 13 amino acids. The germline V gene has CDR1 LNHNV and CDR2 YYDKDF (reference sequence). V trimming: 1 base; J trimming: 8 bases; junction bases outside the gene matches: 2. CDR3 region: CATSRGRGKPQHF. DNA of the CDR3: TGTGCCACCAGCAGAGGCAGGGGGAAGCCCCAGCATTTT.

The chain joins TRBV30 to TRBJ1-2; no clear D gene. In germline, CDR1 is GTSNPN, CDR2 SVGIG (reference sequence). Trimming removed 8 bases at V and 3 bases at J, with 13 bases between. This CDR3 has 12 amino acids. CDR3 DNA: TGTGCCGGGTCGGAGCCTGACTATGGCTACACCTTC. Translated, it gives CAGSEPDYGYTF.

The V call is TRBV19, the J call TRBJ1-1; D not resolved. The CDR3 covers 16 residues. V lost 8 bases to trimming and J lost 2 bases, with 21 bases between them. The germline V gene encodes CDR1 LNHDA and CDR2 SQIVND (reference sequence). The CDR3 reads CASGGGGSSVNTEAFF. Written as DNA, the CDR3 is TGTGCCAGTGGAGGTGGCGGGTCGTCAGTAAACACTGAAGCTTTCTTT.

J is TRBJ2-7 and V is TRBV11-2; D remains ambiguous. Germline CDR1 is SGHAT and CDR2 is FQNNGV. Deletions cut 1 base from V and 3 bases from J, with 7 bases between. CDR3 length: 13 amino acids. This CDR3 reads CASSLGVYYEQYF. The CDR3, as DNA: TGTGCCAGCAGCTTAGGAGTTTACTACGAGCAGTACTTC.

The rearrangement joins TRBV28 to TRBJ1-1; no clear D gene. Per germline, CDR1 MDHEN and CDR2 SYDVKM. Trimming stripped 2 bases from V and 6 bases from J, with 10 bases between. The CDR3 sequence is 13 residues long. In DNA form, the CDR3 reads TGTGCCAGCAGTTTACTAGCGGACCCTGAAGCTTTCTTT. Its protein is CASSLLADPEAFF.

This chain links TRBV5-1 with TRBJ2-7, with 11 bases aligning to TRBD2. V lost 2 bases, J lost 2 bases, and 3 bases stayed unmatched. CDR1 and CDR2 (germline): SGHRS, YFSETQ. The CDR3 is made up of 15 amino acids. The CDR3 reads CASSLLTSGAYEQYF. The CDR3 coding sequence is TGCGCCAGCAGCTTATTGACTAGCGGGGCCTACGAGCAGTACTTC. Using reference TRBV5-1 and TRBJ2-7 for the parts outside the CDR3, the full variable domain is KAGVTQTPRYLIKTRGQQVTLSCSPISGHRSVSWYQQTPGQGLQFLFEYFSETQRNKGNFPGRFSGRQFSNSRSEMNVSTLELGDSALYLCASSLLTSGAYEQYFGPGTRLTVT.

This sequence joins TRBV6-2 or TRBV6-3 and TRBJ2-1; tentative D call: TRBD2 (6 bases). Trimming shortened V by 4 bases and J by 9 bases, and 19 bases separated the two germline ends. The germline gives CDR1 MNHEY, CDR2 SVGEGT. The CDR3 extends over 15 amino acids. CDR3 DNA sequence: TGTGCCAGCAGTTCAATTTCGGGGGTAGCGGTTGAGCAGTTCTTC. It codes for CASSSISGVAVEQFF.

J is TRBJ1-1 and V is TRBV5-4; the match to TRBD1 covers 7 bases. This CDR3 comprises 13 residues. V trimming: 3 bases; J trimming: 8 bases; junction bases outside the gene matches: 7. Per the germline V gene, CDR1 is SGHNT and CDR2 is YYREEE (reference sequence). In DNA form, the CDR3 reads TGTGCCAGCAGCTATCCCGACAGGGAGGAAGCTTTCTTT. Residues: CASSYPDREEAFF.

The CDR3 bases are TGTGCCAGCAGCGCGTCCCGGCAGGGGGTATACGAGCAGTACTTC. Its protein product is CASSASRQGVYEQYF. This chain connects TRBV9 to TRBJ2-7; the match to TRBD1 covers 7 bases. The CDR3 covers 15 residues. CDR1 and CDR2 from the germline V gene are SGDLS and YYNGEE. The ends lost 3 bases at V and 4 bases at J; junction bases unmatched: 10.

CDR3 DNA sequence: TGCGCCAGCAGTTCTCGGGACAGGGGGCGCCGAAACACCATATATTTT. Amino acids: CASSSRDRGRRNTIYF. The chain couples TRBV5-1 to TRBJ1-3, with TRBD1 identical over 12 bases. V was pared by 5 bases and J by 5 bases, with 8 bases of the junction left unmatched. The CDR3 length is 16 residues. CDR1 is SGHRS, CDR2 YFSETQ, per germline.

The gene calls are TRBV14 and TRBJ1-4; D might be TRBD1 (6 bases). The CDR3 length is 14 residues. With 0 bases removed from V and 7 bases from J, the gap between germline ends came to 9 bases. CDR1 SGHDN and CDR2 FVKESK come from the germline V gene. The CDR3 sequence: CASSQERGGEKLFF. The CDR3 DNA sequence: TGTGCCAGCAGCCAAGAGCGAGGGGGTGAAAAACTGTTTTTT. Together with reference TRBV14 and TRBJ1-4, the CDR3 gives the full variable domain: EAGVTQFPSHSVIEKGQTVTLRCDPISGHDNLYWYRRVMGKEIKFLLHFVKESKQDESGMPNNRFLAERTGGTYSTLKVQPAELEDSGVYFCASSQERGGEKLFFGSGTQLSVL.

The chain recombines TRBV6-4 with TRBJ1-6; D perhaps matches TRBD1 (6 bases). The CDR3 is 14 residues long. CDR1 and CDR2 (germline): MRHNA, SNTAGT. V was trimmed by 6 bases and J by 7 bases, leaving 13 bases between them. The CDR3 is CASRTGHSNSPLHF. The CDR3 bases are TGTGCCAGCAGGACGGGACACTCCAATTCACCCCTCCACTTT.

The chain employs TRBV30 and TRBJ2-7; a possible D gene is TRBD1 (5 bases). Trimming shortened V by 2 bases and J by 4 bases, and 12 bases separated the two germline ends. Germline V gives CDR1 GTSNPN, CDR2 SVGIG (reference sequence). CDR3 length: 13 amino acids. CDR3 protein: CAWSPGNLYEQYF. CDR3 coding DNA: TGTGCCTGGAGTCCAGGGAATTTATACGAGCAGTACTTC.

The chain uses TRBV9 and TRBJ2-1, with 11 positions matching TRBD2. Per the germline V gene, CDR1 is SGDLS and CDR2 is YYNGEE. The V gene end was trimmed by 4 bases and the J gene end by 1 base; junction bases not matched to a gene: 7. This CDR3 contains 17 residues. The CDR3 DNA reads as TGTGCCAGCAGCACCCGGACTAGCGGGTTATCCTACAATGAGCAGTTCTTC. Protein: CASSTRTSGLSYNEQFF.

This clone has more than one count but fewer than ten. The chain recombines TRBV30 with TRBJ1-2; D gene uncertain. Deletions cut 2 bases from V and 0 bases from J, with 10 bases between. This CDR3 has 14 amino acids. The germline CDR1 and CDR2 sequences are GTSNPN and SVGIG (reference sequence). CDR3 nucleotides: TGTGCCTGGAGTCAGTCCGAAGCTAACTATGGCTACACCTTC. Amino acid sequence: CAWSQSEANYGYTF.

The chain links TRBV6-4 to TRBJ2-7; D is perhaps TRBD1 (6 bases). The V gene lost 4 bases and the J gene lost 0 bases, with 10 bases spanning the gap. Germline lookup yields CDR1 MRHNA and CDR2 SNTAGT. This CDR3 region has 14 residues. CDR3 residues: CASSADRNSYEQYF. The CDR3 coding sequence is TGTGCCAGCAGTGCCGACAGGAACTCCTACGAGCAGTACTTC.

The rearrangement joins TRBV18 to TRBJ1-1; no firm D call. The germline gives CDR1 KGHSH, CDR2 LQKENI. Trimming removed 5 bases from V and 2 bases from J, with 9 bases in between. The CDR3 covers 13 residues. CDR3 region: CASSMQANTEAFF. The CDR3 bases are TGTGCCAGCTCAATGCAGGCAAACACTGAAGCTTTCTTT.

CDR3 region: CASTSEGRGQGSVYEQYF. The CDR3 coding sequence is TGTGCCAGCACATCCGAAGGGAGGGGACAGGGGTCCGTCTACGAGCAGTACTTC. This rearrangement joins TRBV28 to TRBJ2-7, with 10 bases that match TRBD1. This CDR3 is built from 18 residues. Trimming removed 7 bases from V and 3 bases from J; junction bases left unmatched: 18. The germline V gene encodes CDR1 MDHEN and CDR2 SYDVKM.

V gene TRBV9 combines with J gene TRBJ1-1; 8 bases fit TRBD1. The CDR3 is made up of 15 amino acids. With 3 bases clipped from V and 2 bases from J, the junction kept 6 bases outside the gene matches. Germline assignment: CDR1 SGDLS and CDR2 YYNGEE. CDR3 sequence (DNA): TGTGCCAGCAGCGGCCAGGGGGCGTTCAACACTGAAGCTTTCTTT. Residues: CASSGQGAFNTEAFF.

The CDR3 DNA follows: TGTGCCAGCAGTTCGTTTAATGATCTTACAAATGGTGAGCAGTTCTTC. Translated, it gives CASSSFNDLTNGEQFF. The V call is TRBV27, the J call TRBJ2-1; D is unclear. The V gene's germline CDR1 is MNHEY and CDR2 SMNVEV (reference sequence). The V and J ends lost 4 bases and 9 bases respectively, with 22 bases between them. This CDR3 contains 16 residues.

The gene calls are TRBV5-6 and TRBJ1-1, with D uncertain. CDR3 length equals 11 residues. V was clipped by 3 bases and J by 7 bases, with 7 bases between them. Germline values: CDR1 SGHDT, CDR2 YYEEEE. CDR3 region: CASSYLVEAFF. The CDR3 DNA follows: TGTGCCAGCAGCTACCTAGTTGAAGCTTTCTTT.

The V call is TRBV19, the J call TRBJ2-4, with 9 nucleotides matching TRBD1. V gave up 9 bases and J gave up 8 bases; unmatched junction bases: 14. CDR3 length equals 15 residues. The germline V gene encodes CDR1 LNHDA and CDR2 SQIVND (reference sequence). In DNA form, the CDR3 reads TGTGCCAGCCAGACCACAGGGGGCGCCGGATACATTCAGTACTTC. Translation: CASQTTGGAGYIQYF.